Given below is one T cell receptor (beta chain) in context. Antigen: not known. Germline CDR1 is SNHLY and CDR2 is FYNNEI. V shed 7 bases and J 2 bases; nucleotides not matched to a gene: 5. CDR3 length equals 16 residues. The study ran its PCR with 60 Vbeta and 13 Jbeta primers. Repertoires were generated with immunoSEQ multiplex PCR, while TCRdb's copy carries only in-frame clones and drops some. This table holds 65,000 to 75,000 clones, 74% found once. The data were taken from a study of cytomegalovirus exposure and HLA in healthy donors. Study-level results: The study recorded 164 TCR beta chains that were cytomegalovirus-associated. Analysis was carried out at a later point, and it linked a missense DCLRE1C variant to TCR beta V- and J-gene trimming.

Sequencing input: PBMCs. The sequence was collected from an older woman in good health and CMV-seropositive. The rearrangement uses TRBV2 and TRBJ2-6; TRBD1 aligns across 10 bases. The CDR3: CASMGDRGTGANVLTF. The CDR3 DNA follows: TGTGCCAGCATGGGGGACAGGGGTACTGGGGCCAACGTCCTGACTTTC.